Included here is one T cell receptor (beta chain) sequence, with context. Only patients with spare fresh-frozen tumor and over two years of follow-up were included. This record comes from a study of glioma-infiltrating T cells after dendritic cell vaccination. Looking at the study overall: Dendritic cell vaccination trial patients had either newly diagnosed or recurrent glioblastoma. Patients received autologous tumor lysate-pulsed dendritic cell vaccination between about 2002 and 2012. Patients received three intradermal dendritic cell vaccine injections at biweekly intervals.

Germline CDR1 MGHRA, CDR2 YSYEKL. J gave up 0 bases and V 4 bases, and 4 bases lay outside the gene matches. The CDR3 loop spans 16 amino acids. The table came from immunoSEQ multiplex PCR; TCRdb's copy has only in-frame clones and leaves some out. The data hold approximately 84,000 clones, with approximately 90% observed a single time. This TCR came from a human donor with glioblastoma. V gene TRBV4-1 combines with J gene TRBJ1-1; TRBD1 matches at 11 bases. The sequencing used blood, collected before dendritic cell vaccination. In DNA form, the CDR3 reads TGCGCCAGCAGCCGTAAGGACAGGGGGCTGAACACTGAAGCTTTCTTT. It translates to CASSRKDRGLNTEAFF.